This entry lists 2 T cell receptor beta chains sequenced from one sample in a study of shared clonotypes between healthy human individuals. Generated by immunoSEQ multiplex PCR, the TCRdb table keeps only in-frame clones and is missing some. The sample records 2 million to 2.5 million clones, 80% to 95% being singletons. Sequencing used naive CD4+ T cells from PBMCs. Subset of the sample: CD45RA+ positively selected. These TCRs come from a man between 18 and 35 years old in good health. Some clones in this sample may be carry-over from other donors' samples.

V usage is TRBV19 and J usage is TRBJ1-4; 7 bases agree with TRBD1. CDR1 and CDR2 from the germline V gene are LNHDA and SQIVND (reference sequence). The CDR3 runs 14 residues. V shed 6 bases, J shed 4 bases, and the junction held 5 bases outside the gene matches. This CDR3 reads CASRMTGLNEKLFF. The CDR3, as DNA: TGTGCCAGTAGAATGACAGGGCTTAATGAAAAACTGTTTTTT. Together with reference TRBV19 and TRBJ1-4, the CDR3 gives the full variable domain: DGGITQSPKYLFRKEGQNVTLSCEQNLNHDAMYWYRQDPGQGLRLIYYSQIVNDFQKGDIAEGYSVSREKKESFPLTVTSAQKNPTAFYLCASRMTGLNEKLFFGSGTQLSVL.

This clone has just one count. The rearrangement uses TRBV5-1 and TRBJ1-4; D uncertain. With 5 bases removed from V and 4 bases from J, the gap between germline ends came to 15 bases. The V gene's germline CDR1 is SGHRS and CDR2 YFSETQ. CDR3 size: 15 residues. This chain's CDR3 is CASSPLISDNEKLFF. The CDR3 DNA reads TGCGCCAGCAGTCCCCTCATATCGGATAATGAAAAACTGTTTTTT.